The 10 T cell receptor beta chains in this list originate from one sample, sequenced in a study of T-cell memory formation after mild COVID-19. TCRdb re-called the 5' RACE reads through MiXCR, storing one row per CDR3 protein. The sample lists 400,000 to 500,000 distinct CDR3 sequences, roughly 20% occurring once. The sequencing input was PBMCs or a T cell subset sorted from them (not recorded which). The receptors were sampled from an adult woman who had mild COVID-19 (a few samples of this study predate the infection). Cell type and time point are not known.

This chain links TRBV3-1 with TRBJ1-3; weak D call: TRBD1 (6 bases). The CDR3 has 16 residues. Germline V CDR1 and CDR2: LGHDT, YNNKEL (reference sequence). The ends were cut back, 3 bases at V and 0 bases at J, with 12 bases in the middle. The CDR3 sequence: CASSQGDTSSGNTIYF. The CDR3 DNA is TGTGCCAGCAGCCAGGGGGACACGAGCTCTGGAAACACCATATATTTT. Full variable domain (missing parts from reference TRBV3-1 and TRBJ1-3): DTAVSQTPKYLVTQMGNDKSIKCEQNLGHDTMYWYKQDSKKFLKIMFSYNNKELIINETVPNRFSPKSPDKAHLNLHINSLELGDSAVYFCASSQGDTSSGNTIYFGEGSWLTVV.

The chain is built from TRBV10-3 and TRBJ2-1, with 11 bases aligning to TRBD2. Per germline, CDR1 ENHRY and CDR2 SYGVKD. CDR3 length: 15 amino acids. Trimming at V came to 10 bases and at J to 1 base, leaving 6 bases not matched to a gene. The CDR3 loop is CATNPSGGSYNEQFF. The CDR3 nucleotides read TGTGCCACAAACCCTAGCGGGGGGTCCTACAATGAGCAGTTCTTC.

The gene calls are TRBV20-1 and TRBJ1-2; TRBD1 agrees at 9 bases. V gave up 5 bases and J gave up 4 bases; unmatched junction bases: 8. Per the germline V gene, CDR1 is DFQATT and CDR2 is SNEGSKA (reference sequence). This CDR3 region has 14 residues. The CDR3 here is CSACGDRACYGYTF. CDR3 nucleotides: TGCAGTGCTTGCGGGGACAGGGCGTGCTATGGCTACACCTTC.

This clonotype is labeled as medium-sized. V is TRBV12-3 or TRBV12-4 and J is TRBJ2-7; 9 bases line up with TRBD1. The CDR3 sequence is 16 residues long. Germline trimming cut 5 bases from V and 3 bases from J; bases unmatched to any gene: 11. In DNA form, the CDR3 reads TGTGCCAGCAGTCCAGCCGGGACAGGGTTTCTCTACGAGCAGTACTTC. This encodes CASSPAGTGFLYEQYF.

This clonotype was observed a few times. The CDR3: CASNNREWGDEQYF. In nucleotides, the CDR3 is TGTGCCAGCAACAACCGGGAGTGGGGGGACGAGCAGTACTTC. The rearrangement joins TRBV12-3 or TRBV12-4 to TRBJ2-7; D is perhaps TRBD2 (6 bases). Trimming took 7 bases from V and 5 from J, leaving 18 bases between them. This CDR3 is 14 amino acids long.

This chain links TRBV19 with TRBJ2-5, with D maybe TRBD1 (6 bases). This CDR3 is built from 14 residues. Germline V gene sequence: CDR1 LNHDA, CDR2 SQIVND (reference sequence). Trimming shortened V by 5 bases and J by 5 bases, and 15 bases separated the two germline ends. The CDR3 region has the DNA TGTGCCAGTAGTGCGAGTGGGGGCCGGGAGACCCAGTACTTC. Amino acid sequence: CASSASGGRETQYF.

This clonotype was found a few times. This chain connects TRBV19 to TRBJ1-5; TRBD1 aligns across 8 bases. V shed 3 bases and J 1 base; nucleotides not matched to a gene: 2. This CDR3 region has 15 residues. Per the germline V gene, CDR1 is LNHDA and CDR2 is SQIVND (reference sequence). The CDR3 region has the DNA TGTGCCAGTAGTATCGACAGGGGAAGCAATCAGCCCCAGCATTTT. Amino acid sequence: CASSIDRGSNQPQHF.

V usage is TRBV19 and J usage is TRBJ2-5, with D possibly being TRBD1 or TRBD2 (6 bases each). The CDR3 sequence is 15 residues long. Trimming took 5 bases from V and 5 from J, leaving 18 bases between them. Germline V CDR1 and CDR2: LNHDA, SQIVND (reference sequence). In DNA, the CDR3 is TGTGCCAGTAGTTTCATGGGGGGCGGAGGGGAGACCCAGTACTTC. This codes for CASSFMGGGGETQYF.

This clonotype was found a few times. The CDR3 here is CASSVLQGRDEQFF. CDR3 DNA sequence: TGTGCCAGCAGCGTTCTCCAGGGTCGTGATGAGCAGTTCTTC. The chain is built from TRBV9 and TRBJ2-1; D possibly corresponds to TRBD1 (5 bases). Germline V gene sequence: CDR1 SGDLS, CDR2 YYNGEE. With 2 bases removed from V and 8 bases from J, the gap between germline ends came to 14 bases. The CDR3 is made up of 14 amino acids.

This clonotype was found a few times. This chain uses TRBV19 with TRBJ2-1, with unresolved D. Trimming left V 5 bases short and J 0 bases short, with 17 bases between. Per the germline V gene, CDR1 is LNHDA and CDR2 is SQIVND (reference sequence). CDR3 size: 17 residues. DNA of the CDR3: TGTGCCAGTAGTTACTTCCTTAGCTTCTCCTCCTACAATGAGCAGTTCTTC. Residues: CASSYFLSFSSYNEQFF.